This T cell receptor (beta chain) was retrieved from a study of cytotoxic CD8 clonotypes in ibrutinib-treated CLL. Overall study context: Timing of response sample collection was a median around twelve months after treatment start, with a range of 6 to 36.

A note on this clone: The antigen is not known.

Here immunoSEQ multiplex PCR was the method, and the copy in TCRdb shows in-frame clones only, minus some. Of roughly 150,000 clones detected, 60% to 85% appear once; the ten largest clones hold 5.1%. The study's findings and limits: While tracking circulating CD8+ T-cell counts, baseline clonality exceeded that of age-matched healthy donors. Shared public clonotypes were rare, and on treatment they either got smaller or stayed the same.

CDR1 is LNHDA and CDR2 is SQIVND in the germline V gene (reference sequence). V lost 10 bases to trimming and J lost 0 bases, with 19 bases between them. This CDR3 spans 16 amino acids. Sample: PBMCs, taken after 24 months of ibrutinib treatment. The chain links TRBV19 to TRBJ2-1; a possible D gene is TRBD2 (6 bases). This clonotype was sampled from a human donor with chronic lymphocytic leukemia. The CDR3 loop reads CATSGLALSSYNEQFF. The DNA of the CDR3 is TGTGCCACCTCGGGGCTAGCGTTGAGCTCCTACAATGAGCAGTTCTTC.